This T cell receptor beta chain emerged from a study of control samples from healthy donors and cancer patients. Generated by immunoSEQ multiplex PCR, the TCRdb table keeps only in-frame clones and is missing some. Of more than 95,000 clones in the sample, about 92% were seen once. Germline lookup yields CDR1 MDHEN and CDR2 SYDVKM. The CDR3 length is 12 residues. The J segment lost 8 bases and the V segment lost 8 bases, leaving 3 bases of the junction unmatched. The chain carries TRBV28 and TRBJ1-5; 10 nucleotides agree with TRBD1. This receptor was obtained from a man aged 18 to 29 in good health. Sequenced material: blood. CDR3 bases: TGTGCCAGCCGGACAGGGGGAAAGCCCCAGCATTTT. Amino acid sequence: CASRTGGKPQHF.